In this sample, the clone carrying this TCR beta chain turned up many times. Its matching antigen is unknown. Sequencing ends 3 residues short of the CDR3 end; the germline J gene provides the rest. Profiled with immunoSEQ multiplex PCR; TCRdb holds only in-frame clones, not every one. The table records over 30,000 clones without singletons, the ten largest covering approximately 3.6%. This CDR3 spans 14 amino acids. The germline V gene has CDR1 MNHNS and CDR2 SASEGT. V dropped 2 bases and J dropped 4 bases, with 11 bases sitting between them. The data belong to a study of T cell clonality in common variable immunodeficiency. The study, taken as a whole, reports: Repertoire-complication correlations in CVID were limited by patient heterogeneity.

The chain carries TRBV6-1 and TRBJ1-2, with D perhaps matching TRBD1 (6 bases). Sequencing input: peripheral blood mononuclear cells. The clonotype comes from a person aged 18 to 70 in good health. This chain's CDR3 is CASSEWGGGYGYTF. The DNA read from the CDR3 is TGTGCCAGCAGTGAATGGGGGGGCGGCTATGGC.